The 20 T cell receptor beta chains below come from one sample, sequenced in a study of tissue T cells after allogeneic stem cell transplantation. Regarding time point: mouse harvest day 14 after allogeneic transplant. Each mouse received 10^7 T-cell-depleted marrow cells plus 10^6 splenic CD5+ T cells by tail vein. The method was immunoSEQ multiplex PCR; TCRdb's version includes in-frame clones alone and lacks a portion of them. Of fewer than 5,500 clones in the sample, around half are singletons; the top ten hold approximately 17%. Material: lymph node tissue. Receptors originate from a female BALB/c mouse given C57BL/6 T cells with graft-versus-host disease after an allogeneic hematopoietic cell transplant.

In regard to this clone: All gene names here are mouse names. The read falls 1 residue short of the CDR3 end, and the missing part is taken from the germline J gene. The chain uses TRBV3 and TRBJ2-4, with unresolved D. The CDR3 has 13 amino acids. Germline V CDR1 and CDR2: SNHLY, FYNGKV (reference sequence). The ends were cut back, 0 bases at V and 5 bases at J, with 6 bases in the middle. CDR3 DNA (partial): TGTGCCAGCAGCTTAGCAGGGTTAAACACCTTGTAC. It yields the protein CASSLAGLNTLY. The whole CDR3 reads CASSLAGLNTLYF.

Comments on this clone: Germline and genes here are mouse. The CDR3 goes on 1 residue after the read ends, and that part is filled in from the germline J gene. This rearrangement joins TRBV26 to TRBJ2-4; 12 bases are a match to TRBD1. The V gene's germline CDR1 is KGHPV and CDR2 FQNQEV (reference sequence). CDR3 length equals 14 residues. V was pared by 7 bases and J by 7 bases, with 6 bases of the junction left unmatched. CDR3 DNA (partial): TGTGCCAGCACCCCGGGACAGGGGGCCTACACCTTGTAC. Translated, it gives CASTPGQGAYTLY. In full, the CDR3 is CASTPGQGAYTLYF. Based on the CDR3 plus reference TRBV26 and TRBJ2-4, the full variable domain is NSKVIQTPRYLVKGQGQKAKMRCIPEKGHPVVFWYQQNKNNEFKFLINFQNQEVLQQIDMTEKRFSAECPSNSPCSLEIQSSEAGDSALYLCASTPGQGAYTLYFGAGTRLSVL.

For this clone: Gene names refer to mouse genes. The read ends 1 residue early relative to the CDR3; the germline J gene fills the gap. The V gene is TRBV20, the J gene TRBJ1-2; 10 bases are a match to TRBD1. Losses at the gene ends were 6 bases for V and 0 bases for J; bases not matched to a gene: 1. Germline CDR1 is GFQATS and CDR2 is STVNSAI. CDR3 length: 13 amino acids. CDR3 loop: CGAGTGANSDYTF. Partial CDR3 DNA: TGTGGTGCAGGGACAGGGGCAAACTCCGACTACACC.

This clone was picked up a small number of times. The gene names given are mouse names. Read coverage stops 1 residue before the CDR3 terminus; the germline J gene supplies the remainder. The chain joins TRBV13-2 to TRBJ2-7, with D possibly matching TRBD1 (6 bases). With 5 bases removed from V and 7 bases from J, the gap between germline ends came to 13 bases. Germline CDR1 reads NNHNN; CDR2 reads SYGAGS (reference sequence). This CDR3 spans 12 amino acids. CDR3 residues: CASGHREGEQYF. The part of the CDR3 DNA that was read is TGTGCCAGCGGGCACAGGGAAGGCGAACAGTAC.

Remarks on this clone: The genes and germline here are from mouse. The read finishes 1 residue shy of the CDR3 end, and the germline J gene is used to complete it. This sequence joins TRBV5 and TRBJ2-3, with 11 bases matching TRBD2. This CDR3 is built from 16 residues. Germline V lookup: CDR1 LGHNA, CDR2 YNLKQL (reference sequence). V shed 4 bases, J shed 0 bases, and the junction held 3 bases outside the gene matches. CDR3 residues: CASSPRDWGSAETLYF. The CDR3 DNA, read in part, is TGTGCCAGCAGCCCCCGGGACTGGGGGAGTGCAGAAACGCTGTAT.

This clone turned up a few times. Mouse gene names and germline throughout. This CDR3 reads CASSLPSGRGEQYF. The CDR3 DNA, read in part, is TGTGCCAGCAGTCTGCCCTCAGGGAGGGGGGAACAGTAC. The genes are TRBV26 and TRBJ2-7; tentatively, D is TRBD1 (6 bases). The read falls 1 residue short of the CDR3 end, and the missing part is taken from the germline J gene. Per germline, CDR1 KGHPV and CDR2 FQNQEV (reference sequence). Between the trimmed V and J ends, which lost 2 bases and 7 bases, there was a span of 15 bases. The CDR3 contains 14 residues. Supplemented by reference TRBV26 and TRBJ2-7, the full variable domain reads NSKVIQTPRYLVKGQGQKAKMRCIPEKGHPVVFWYQQNKNNEFKFLINFQNQEVLQQIDMTEKRFSAECPSNSPCSLEIQSSEAGDSALYLCASSLPSGRGEQYFGPGTRLTVL.

This clone was detected once. Mouse gene names and germline throughout. The read ends 1 residue shy of where the CDR3 ends; the end is completed using the germline J gene. The rearrangement joins TRBV3 to TRBJ1-1; maybe TRBD1 (6 bases). Germline-derived CDR1 and CDR2 are SNHLY and FYNGKV (reference sequence). Deletions cut 5 bases from V and 0 bases from J, with 10 bases between. This CDR3 spans 14 amino acids. The CDR3 loop reads CASSQQGANTEVFF. The covered CDR3 bases are TGTGCCAGCAGCCAACAGGGAGCAAACACAGAAGTCTTC.

To note about this clone: Gene names are the mouse ones. Read sequence stops 1 residue before the CDR3 end, and the germline J gene provides the missing end. J is TRBJ1-5 and V is TRBV26; D is unresolved. Trimming took off 3 bases at V and 2 bases at J, with 5 bases between the two ends. The CDR3 consists of 13 residues. Germline V gene sequence: CDR1 KGHPV, CDR2 FQNQEV (reference sequence). CDR3 DNA, as far as it was read: TGTGCCAGCAGTCTTCGGTACAACCAGGCTCCGCTT. This sequence encodes CASSLRYNQAPL. Given in full, the CDR3 is CASSLRYNQAPLF. The entire variable domain, with the rest obtained from reference TRBV26 and TRBJ1-5, is as follows: NSKVIQTPRYLVKGQGQKAKMRCIPEKGHPVVFWYQQNKNNEFKFLINFQNQEVLQQIDMTEKRFSAECPSNSPCSLEIQSSEAGDSALYLCASSLRYNQAPLFGEGTRLSVL.

This clone was seen a handful of times. Gene names are the mouse ones. The sequenced CDR3 bases are TGTGCCAGCAGTCTGACAGATTCCTATAATTCGCCCCTCTAC. Protein sequence: CASSLTDSYNSPLY. The CDR3 in full is CASSLTDSYNSPLYF. The chain couples TRBV26 to TRBJ1-6, with D uncertain. The read finishes 1 residue shy of the CDR3 end, and the germline J gene is used to complete it. TRBJ1-6 carries the ORF label, with uncertain function. Per germline, CDR1 KGHPV and CDR2 FQNQEV (reference sequence). The CDR3 covers 15 residues. Deletions cut 2 bases from V and 0 bases from J, with 5 bases between.

This clone showed up just a few times. Gene names follow the mouse nomenclature. The sequenced fragment ends 1 residue before the CDR3 boundary, so the rest is inferred from the germline J gene. The chain recombines TRBV3 with TRBJ2-1, with D possibly matching TRBD1 (7 bases). Between the trimmed V and J ends, which lost 0 bases and 7 bases, there was a span of 10 bases. CDR1 and CDR2 (germline): SNHLY, FYNGKV (reference sequence). The CDR3 is made up of 14 amino acids. The sequenced part of the CDR3 DNA is TGTGCCAGCAGCTTAGCGAGGGGGCGAGCTGAGCAGTTC. Translating gives CASSLARGRAEQF. The whole CDR3 reads CASSLARGRAEQFF.

For this clone: Each gene name is a mouse one. With the read ending 1 residue before the CDR3 end, the germline J gene is used to fill in that end. The chain recombines TRBV26 with TRBJ1-6; 8 bases match TRBD1. TRBJ1-6 is treated as an ORF (open reading frame) with a function not yet certain. CDR3 length equals 15 residues. Germline V gene lookup returns CDR1 KGHPV and CDR2 FQNQEV (reference sequence). The trim removed 4 bases at V and 3 bases at J, leaving 2 bases unmatched. Incomplete CDR3 DNA: TGTGCCAGCAGTCCCACAGGGGGCTATAATTCGCCCCTCTAC. Protein: CASSPTGGYNSPLY. The whole CDR3 reads CASSPTGGYNSPLYF.

A word on this clone: The genes are named according to mouse. With the read ending 1 residue before the CDR3 end, the germline J gene is used to fill in that end. The J gene is TRBJ1-1, the V gene TRBV15, with D unresolved. Germline-derived CDR1 and CDR2 are SGHND and FRSKSL. CDR3 length: 13 amino acids. Trimming cost V 3 bases and J 0 bases, with 5 bases left between them. The covered CDR3 bases are TGTGCCAGCAGTTTTAATGCAAACACAGAAGTCTTC. It codes for CASSFNANTEVF. Given in full, the CDR3 is CASSFNANTEVFF.

Concerning this clone itself: Here the gene names and germline are mouse. The missing CDR3 end, 1 residue past where the read stops, is filled in from the germline J gene. The chain combines TRBV19 with TRBJ1-1; unclear D gene. Between the trimmed V and J ends, which lost 5 bases and 4 bases, there was a span of 3 bases. Germline values: CDR1 FNHDT, CDR2 SITEND (reference sequence). CDR3 length equals 10 residues. CDR3 bases read: TGTGCCAGCAGGAGCACAGAAGTCTTC. Residues: CASRSTEVF. The whole CDR3 sequence reads CASRSTEVFF.

As concerns this clone: Each gene name is a mouse one. The read ends 1 residue early relative to the CDR3; the germline J gene fills the gap. The chain has TRBV14 and TRBJ2-7; D possibly corresponds to TRBD1 (6 bases). Germline CDR1 is SGHDT and CDR2 is FRDEAV. The germline V and J ends were trimmed by 2 bases and 4 bases, with 10 bases remaining between them. The CDR3 is made up of 13 amino acids. The CDR3 reads CASSFTGKYEQYF. The DNA read from the CDR3 is TGTGCCAGCAGTTTTACAGGGAAATATGAACAGTAC.

This clone was counted a few times. Genes and germline are mouse. The covered CDR3 bases are TGTGCCAGCAGCAAGAGTCAAAACACCTTGTAC. Its translation is CASSKSQNTLY. In full, the CDR3 reads CASSKSQNTLYF. The V gene is TRBV26, the J gene TRBJ2-4; no reliable D call. With the read ending 1 residue before the CDR3 end, the germline J gene is used to fill in that end. Trimming shortened V by 6 bases and J by 0 bases, and 4 bases separated the two germline ends. The CDR3 has 12 residues. Germline CDR1 reads KGHPV; CDR2 reads FQNQEV (reference sequence).

On this clone: Mouse gene names and germline throughout. CDR3 sequence: CASSSDRATGQLYF. CDR3 DNA (partial): TGTGCCAGCAGCTCGGACAGGGCCACCGGGCAGCTCTAC. The genes are TRBV3 and TRBJ2-2; 8 bases are shared with TRBD1. The CDR3 end falls 1 residue outside the read, so it is completed with the germline J gene. Germline CDR1 SNHLY, CDR2 FYNGKV (reference sequence). The CDR3 is 14 amino acids. The J segment lost 4 bases and the V segment lost 4 bases, leaving 2 bases of the junction unmatched. Drawing the rest from reference TRBV3 and TRBJ2-2, the complete variable domain is GPKVLQIPSHQIIDMGQMVTLNCDPVSNHLYFYWYKQILGQQMEFLVNFYNGKVMEKSKLFKDQFSVERPDGSYFTLKIQPTALEDSAVYFCASSSDRATGQLYFGEGSKLTVL.

Comment on this clone: The gene names given are mouse names. The read comes to an end 1 residue before the CDR3 does, leaving the germline J gene to fill in the end. The V and J genes are TRBV31 and TRBJ2-3, with D perhaps matching TRBD1 (6 bases). The CDR3 runs to 12 residues. The V end lost 2 bases, the J end lost 3 bases, and 6 bases lay between the germline ends. From germline, CDR1 is GKSSPN and CDR2 SITVG. The DNA read from the CDR3 is TGTGCCTGGAGTGGGACAGCAGAAACGCTGTAT. Its translation: CAWSGTAETLY. The entire CDR3 protein reads CAWSGTAETLYF.

Concerning this clone itself: Genes and germline come from the mouse. Different DNA sequences within this sample yield the same CDR3. CDR3 DNA, as far as it was read: TGTGCCAGCAGTCTGTCGGGGGGAGACACCCAGTAC. Amino acids: CASSLSGGDTQY. The complete CDR3 reads CASSLSGGDTQYF. This chain joins TRBV26 and TRBJ2-5; D perhaps matches TRBD2 (6 bases). The observed sequence ends 1 residue before the CDR3 terminus, with the missing tail filled in from the germline J gene. The CDR3 consists of 13 residues. Germline V gene sequence: CDR1 KGHPV, CDR2 FQNQEV (reference sequence). V was pared by 0 bases and J by 5 bases, with 6 bases between.

Note on this clone: Gene names denote mouse genes. The sequence runs out 1 residue before the end of the CDR3; the remainder is reconstructed from the germline J gene. V is TRBV5 and J is TRBJ2-4; the match to TRBD2 covers 7 bases. Germline V gene lookup returns CDR1 LGHNA and CDR2 YNLKQL (reference sequence). The V gene end was trimmed by 1 base and the J gene end by 2 bases; junction bases not matched to a gene: 9. This CDR3 spans 17 amino acids. The CDR3 sequence: CASSQVRLGVNQNTLYF. The part of the CDR3 DNA that was read is TGTGCCAGCAGCCAAGTAAGGCTGGGGGTTAATCAAAACACCTTGTAC.

Comment on this clone: The junction shows a germline mismatch at one end, possibly a read error. Gene labels here are mouse ones. The read comes to an end 1 residue before the CDR3 does, leaving the germline J gene to fill in the end. The gene calls are TRBV17 and TRBJ2-7, with D perhaps matching TRBD1 (5 bases). Germline V lookup: CDR1 MNHDT, CDR2 YYDKIL. The CDR3 is 13 residues long. CDR3 residues: CPSSRHGKGEQYF. The CDR3 bases that were read are TGTCCTAGCAGTAGACACGGGAAGGGGGAACAGTAC.